Shown below are 8 T cell receptor beta chains from a single sample sequenced in a study of glioma-infiltrating T cells. Amplification of TCR alpha and beta CDR3 regions from RNA used iRepertoire nested multiplex PCR. TCRdb reprocessed the multiplex PCR reads with MiXCR, giving one entry per CDR3 protein. The sample shows around 100,000 distinct CDR3 sequences, approximately 28% of them seen only once. The sample was glioma tissue, nonneoplastic brain tissue, or PBMCs (not recorded which). These receptors all come from a human donor with low-grade glioma or glioblastoma, undergoing nonglioma brain surgery, or in good health (not recorded which).

This clonotype was observed a handful of times. This chain links TRBV4-1 with TRBJ2-1; D gene ambiguous. The CDR3 has 15 residues. Deletions cut 4 bases from V and 4 bases from J, with 14 bases between. CDR1 and CDR2 from the germline V gene are MGHRA and YSYEKL. The CDR3 sequence: CASSPAQTEYNEQFF. CDR3 DNA: TGCGCCAGCAGCCCCGCCCAGACCGAGTACAATGAGCAGTTCTTC.

This clonotype was seen at least ten times. The chain employs TRBV4-1 and TRBJ1-5, with 7 bases aligning to TRBD1. In germline, CDR1 is MGHRA, CDR2 YSYEKL. V shed 1 base, J shed 4 bases, and the junction held 1 base outside the gene matches. The CDR3 is 14 residues long. The CDR3 nucleotides are TGCGCCAGCAGCCAAGGACAGGGTAATCAGCCCCAGCATTTT. It encodes CASSQGQGNQPQHF.

The genes are TRBV5-1 and TRBJ1-1, with 9 bases aligning to TRBD1. The CDR3 runs 16 residues. CDR1 is SGHRS, CDR2 YFSETQ, per germline. After removal of 4 bases from V and 5 bases from J, the junction contained 12 bases not matched to a gene. This CDR3 is CASSPGTGRSRTEAFF. As DNA, the CDR3 is TGCGCCAGCAGCCCCGGGACAGGGCGGTCGAGAACTGAAGCTTTCTTT. Using reference TRBV5-1 and TRBJ1-1 for the parts outside the CDR3, the full variable domain is KAGVTQTPRYLIKTRGQQVTLSCSPISGHRSVSWYQQTPGQGLQFLFEYFSETQRNKGNFPGRFSGRQFSNSRSEMNVSTLELGDSALYLCASSPGTGRSRTEAFFGQGTRLTVV.

A remark on this clonotype: Being one base from a much bigger clone, this may be a read error. The chain couples TRBV28 to TRBJ2-3; 11 nucleotides align to TRBD1. Germline V gene data show CDR1 as MDHEN and CDR2 as SYDVKM. The CDR3 consists of 15 residues. The CDR3 sequence: CVSSVRTGGRRTQYF. CDR3 in DNA: TGTGTCAGCAGTGTCCGGACAGGGGGCCGTCGGACGCAGTATTTT.

A few counts support this clonotype. This sequence joins TRBV19 and TRBJ2-3; 7 nucleotides agree with TRBD1. Germline V gene lookup returns CDR1 LNHDA and CDR2 SQIVND (reference sequence). The CDR3 runs 14 residues. With 5 bases clipped from V and 2 bases from J, the junction kept 4 bases outside the gene matches. CDR3 sequence: CASSADRSTDTQYF. In DNA form, the CDR3 reads TGTGCCAGTAGTGCGGACAGGTCCACAGATACGCAGTATTTT.

Many counts were recorded for this clonotype. The rearrangement joins TRBV20-1 to TRBJ2-3; D is undetermined. V lost 1 base to trimming and J lost 0 bases, with 11 bases between them. This CDR3 has 15 residues. Germline CDR1 and CDR2: DFQATT and SNEGSKA (reference sequence). The CDR3 DNA reads as TGCAGTGCTAGAGGAAGCAGAGCTAGCACAGATACGCAGTATTTT. Its protein product is CSARGSRASTDTQYF.

As to this clonotype: A read error may explain this, as a much larger clone is one base away. The V and J genes are TRBV6-2 or TRBV6-3 and TRBJ2-7, with TRBD1 as a possible D gene (5 bases). Germline-derived CDR1 and CDR2 are MNHEY and SVGEGT. The length of the CDR3 is 14 residues. Trimming shortened V by 7 bases and J by 1 base, and 14 bases separated the two germline ends. The chain's CDR3 is CASTYYQGSYEQYF. The DNA for the CDR3 is TGTGCCAGCACCTACTACCAGGGATCCTACGAGCAGTACTTC.

The chain recombines TRBV6-6 with TRBJ2-3; D tentatively reads TRBD1 or TRBD2 (5 bases each). Between the trimmed V and J ends, which lost 0 bases and 0 bases, there was a span of 16 bases. The CDR3 length is 18 residues. Germline CDR1 is MNHNY and CDR2 is SVGAGI (reference sequence). The CDR3, as DNA: TGTGCCAGCAGTTACTCGACGAGGGGACCCAGTAGCACAGATACGCAGTATTTT. Encoded protein: CASSYSTRGPSSTDTQYF.